The next 6 T cell receptor beta chains were all read from a single sample in a study of T-cell memory formation after mild COVID-19. TCRdb reprocessed the 5' RACE reads via MiXCR and lists one record per CDR3 protein. The sample includes 390,000 or so distinct CDR3 sequences, approximately 15% of them seen just once. The specimen sequenced was PBMCs or a T cell subset sorted from them (not recorded which). These receptors all stem from a man aged 18 to 29 who had mild COVID-19 (a few samples of this study predate the infection). Cell type and time point are not known.

This clonotype showed up just a few times. This rearrangement joins TRBV7-9 to TRBJ2-5; 7 nucleotides agree with TRBD2. V was pared by 3 bases and J by 5 bases, with 6 bases of the junction left unmatched. This CDR3 has 14 residues. CDR1 is SEHNR, CDR2 FQNEAQ, per germline (reference sequence). The CDR3 sequence is CASSFTLGGETQYF. The CDR3 coding sequence is TGTGCCAGCAGCTTTACGTTGGGGGGGGAGACCCAGTACTTC.

This clonotype showed up just a few times. The rearrangement joins TRBV12-5 to TRBJ2-7; D remains unclear. The V end was cut by 5 bases, the J end by 0 bases, with 8 bases between. Germline loops: CDR1 LGHNT, CDR2 FRNRAP. The length of the CDR3 is 13 residues. The CDR3 reads CASGRTDSYEQYF. The CDR3 DNA follows: TGTGCTAGTGGTAGGACGGACTCCTACGAGCAGTACTTC.

This chain connects TRBV7-2 to TRBJ1-5, with D unresolved. V lost 3 bases to trimming and J lost 6 bases, with 15 bases between them. The V gene's germline CDR1 is SGHTA and CDR2 FQGNSA. The CDR3 is 15 amino acids. CDR3 in DNA: TGTGCCAGCAGCTTTACGGACGGAGCCGGTCAGCCCCAGCATTTT. Translated: CASSFTDGAGQPQHF.

This chain links TRBV30 with TRBJ2-1, with D maybe TRBD1 (6 bases). The CDR3 totals 15 residues. V dropped 3 bases and J dropped 4 bases, with 16 bases sitting between them. Germline CDR1 is GTSNPN and CDR2 is SVGIG (reference sequence). CDR3 in amino acids: CAWRKWEGGYNEQFF. The DNA for the CDR3 is TGTGCCTGGAGGAAATGGGAAGGGGGATACAATGAGCAGTTCTTC. Full variable domain (missing parts from reference TRBV30 and TRBJ2-1): SQTIHQWPATLVQPVGSPLSLECTVEGTSNPNLYWYRQAAGRGLQLLFYSVGIGQISSEVPQNLSASRPQDRQFILSSKKLLLSDSGFYLCAWRKWEGGYNEQFFGPGTRLTVL.

The V gene is TRBV6-2 or TRBV6-3, the J gene TRBJ2-7; D unresolved. V was shortened by 2 bases and J by 3 bases, with 8 bases between the two germline ends. Looked up from germline, CDR1 is MNHEY and CDR2 is SVGEGT. The CDR3 spans 13 residues. CDR3 DNA: TGTGCCAGCAGTTACCGTCAAGACTACGAGCAGTACGTC. Translated: CASSYRQDYEQYV.

This clonotype came up a few times. The chain joins TRBV7-2 to TRBJ1-4; D gene unclear. Germline V gene lookup returns CDR1 SGHTA and CDR2 FQGNSA. Trimming removed 2 bases from V and 8 bases from J, with 6 bases in between. The CDR3 covers 12 residues. The CDR3 DNA is TGTGCCAGCAGCTTACCGGGGGAAAAACTGTTTTTT. This gives the protein CASSLPGEKLFF.